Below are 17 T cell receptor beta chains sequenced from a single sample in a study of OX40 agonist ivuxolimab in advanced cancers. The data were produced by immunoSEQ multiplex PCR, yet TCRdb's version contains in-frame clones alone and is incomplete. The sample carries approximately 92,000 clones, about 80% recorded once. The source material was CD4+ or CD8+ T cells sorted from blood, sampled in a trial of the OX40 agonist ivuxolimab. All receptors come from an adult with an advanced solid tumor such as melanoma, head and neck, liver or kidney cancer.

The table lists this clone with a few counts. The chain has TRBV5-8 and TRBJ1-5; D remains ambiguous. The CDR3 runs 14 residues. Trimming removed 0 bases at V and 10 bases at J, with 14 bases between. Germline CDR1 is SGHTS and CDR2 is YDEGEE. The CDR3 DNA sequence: TGTGCCAGCAGCTTGGGGCAAGGTTCGCAACCCCAGCATTTT. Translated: CASSLGQGSQPQHF.

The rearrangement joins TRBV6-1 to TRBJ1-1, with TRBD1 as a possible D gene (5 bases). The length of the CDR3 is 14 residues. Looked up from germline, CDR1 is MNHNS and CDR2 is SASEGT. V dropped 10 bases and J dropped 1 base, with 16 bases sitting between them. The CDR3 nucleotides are TGTGCCACCCAGATGGGGCTCACGAACACTGAAGCTTTCTTT. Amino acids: CATQMGLTNTEAFF.

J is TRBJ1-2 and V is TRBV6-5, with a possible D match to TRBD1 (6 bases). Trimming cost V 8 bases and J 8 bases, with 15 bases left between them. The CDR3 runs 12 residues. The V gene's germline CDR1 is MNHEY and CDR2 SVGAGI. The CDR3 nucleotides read TGTGCCAGCTGCGTAGGGGGAGGCGGCTACACCTTC. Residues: CASCVGGGGYTF.

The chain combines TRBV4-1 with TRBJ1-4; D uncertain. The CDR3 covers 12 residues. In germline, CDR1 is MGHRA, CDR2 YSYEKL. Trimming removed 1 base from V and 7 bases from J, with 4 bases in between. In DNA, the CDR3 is TGCGCCAGCAGCCAAGGGGGTGAAAAACTGTTTTTT. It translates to CASSQGGEKLFF.

The CDR3 spells CASREGWGYGYTF. The CDR3 DNA sequence: TGTGCCAGCAGGGAGGGTTGGGGCTATGGCTACACCTTC. V is TRBV6-5 and J is TRBJ1-2; D gene unclear. Germline loops: CDR1 MNHEY, CDR2 SVGAGI. The CDR3 length is 13 residues. V lost 6 bases to trimming and J lost 4 bases, with 12 bases between them.

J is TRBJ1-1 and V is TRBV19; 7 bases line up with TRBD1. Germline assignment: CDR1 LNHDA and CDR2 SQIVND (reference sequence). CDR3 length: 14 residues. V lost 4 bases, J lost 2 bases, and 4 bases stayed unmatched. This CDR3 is CASSTNRGNTEAFF. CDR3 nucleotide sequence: TGTGCCAGTAGTACGAACAGGGGTAACACTGAAGCTTTCTTT.

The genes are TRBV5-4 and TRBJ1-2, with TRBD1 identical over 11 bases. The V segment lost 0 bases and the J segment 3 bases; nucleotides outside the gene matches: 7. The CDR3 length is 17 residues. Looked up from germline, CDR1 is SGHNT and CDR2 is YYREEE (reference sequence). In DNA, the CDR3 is TGTGCCAGCAGCTTGGGCGGACAGGGGGCTCTTCACTATGGCTACACCTTC. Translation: CASSLGGQGALHYGYTF.

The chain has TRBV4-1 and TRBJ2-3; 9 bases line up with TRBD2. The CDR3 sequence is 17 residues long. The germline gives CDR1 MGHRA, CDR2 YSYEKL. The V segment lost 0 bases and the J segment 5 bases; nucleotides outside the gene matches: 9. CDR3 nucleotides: TGCGCCAGCAGCCAAGATGGGGGACTAGCAGAGCGAGATACGCAGTATTTT. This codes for CASSQDGGLAERDTQYF.

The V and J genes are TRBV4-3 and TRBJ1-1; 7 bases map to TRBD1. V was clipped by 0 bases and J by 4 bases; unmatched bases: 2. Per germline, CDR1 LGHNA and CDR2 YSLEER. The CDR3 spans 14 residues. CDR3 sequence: CASSQDQGGTEAFF. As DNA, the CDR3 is TGCGCCAGCAGCCAAGATCAGGGGGGCACTGAAGCTTTCTTT.

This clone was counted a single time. CDR3 protein: CASGFDNQGPPLNQPQHF. The CDR3 DNA reads TGTGCTAGTGGTTTCGATAATCAGGGTCCACCTCTCAATCAGCCCCAGCATTTT. V gene TRBV12-5 combines with J gene TRBJ1-5; D possibly corresponds to TRBD1 (5 bases). The V and J ends lost 3 bases and 3 bases respectively, with 21 bases between them. Germline V gene lookup returns CDR1 LGHNT and CDR2 FRNRAP. The CDR3 totals 18 residues.

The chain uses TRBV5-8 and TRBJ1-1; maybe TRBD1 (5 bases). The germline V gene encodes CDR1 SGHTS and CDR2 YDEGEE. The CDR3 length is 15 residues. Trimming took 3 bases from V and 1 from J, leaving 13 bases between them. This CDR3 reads CASSSSWGRNTEAFF. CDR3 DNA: TGTGCCAGCAGCTCGTCCTGGGGCAGGAACACTGAAGCTTTCTTT.

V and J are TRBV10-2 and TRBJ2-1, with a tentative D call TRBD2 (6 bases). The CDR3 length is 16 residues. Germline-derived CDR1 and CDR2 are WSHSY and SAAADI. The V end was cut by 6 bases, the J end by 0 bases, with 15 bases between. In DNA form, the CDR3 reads TGCGCCAGCAGATCCTGGGACTCCAGCTCCTACAATGAGCAGTTCTTC. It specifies CASRSWDSSSYNEQFF.

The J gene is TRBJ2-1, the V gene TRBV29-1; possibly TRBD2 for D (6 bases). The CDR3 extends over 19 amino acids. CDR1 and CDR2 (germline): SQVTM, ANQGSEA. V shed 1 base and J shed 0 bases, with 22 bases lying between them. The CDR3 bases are TGCAGCGTTGAAGTGGCGGGGTACGCGGGACCGAGCTCCTACAATGAGCAGTTCTTC. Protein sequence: CSVEVAGYAGPSSYNEQFF.

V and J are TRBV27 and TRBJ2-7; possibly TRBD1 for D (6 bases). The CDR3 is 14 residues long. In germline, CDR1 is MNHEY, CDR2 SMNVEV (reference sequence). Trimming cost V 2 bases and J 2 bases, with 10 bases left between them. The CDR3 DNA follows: TGTGCCAGCAGTTTAAAGACAGGACCCTACGAGCAGTACTTC. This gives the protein CASSLKTGPYEQYF.

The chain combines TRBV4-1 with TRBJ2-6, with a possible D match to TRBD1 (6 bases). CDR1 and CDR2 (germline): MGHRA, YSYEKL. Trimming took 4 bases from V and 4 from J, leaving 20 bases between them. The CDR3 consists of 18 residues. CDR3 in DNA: TGCGCCAGCAGCCTAGACCCGGCAGGGGTAGCGGGGGCCAACGTCCTGACTTTC. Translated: CASSLDPAGVAGANVLTF.

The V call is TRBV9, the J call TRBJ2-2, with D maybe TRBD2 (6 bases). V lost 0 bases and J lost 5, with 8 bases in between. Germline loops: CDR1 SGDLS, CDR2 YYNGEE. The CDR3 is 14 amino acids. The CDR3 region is CASSVGRETGELFF. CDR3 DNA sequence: TGTGCCAGCAGCGTAGGGAGGGAAACCGGGGAGCTGTTTTTT. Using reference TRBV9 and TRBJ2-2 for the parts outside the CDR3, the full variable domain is DSGVTQTPKHLITATGQRVTLRCSPRSGDLSVYWYQQSLDQGLQFLIQYYNGEERAKGNILERFSAQQFPDLHSELNLSSLELGDSALYFCASSVGRETGELFFGEGSRLTVL.

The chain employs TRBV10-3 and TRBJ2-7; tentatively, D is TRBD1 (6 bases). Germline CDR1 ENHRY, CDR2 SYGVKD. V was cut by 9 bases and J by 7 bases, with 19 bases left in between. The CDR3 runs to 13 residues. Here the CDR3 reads CAIGQNSLGEQYF. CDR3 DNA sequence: TGTGCCATAGGACAGAATAGTCTCGGGGAGCAGTACTTC.